The source of this TCR beta chain is a study of human CD8 memory T cell subsets. General study findings and limits: Stem-like memory T cell repertoires seemed more diverse than precursor exhausted ones by Chao1 estimates.

TCR beta was sequenced from UMI-tagged 5' RACE libraries. Original handling: Each library (TCR beta) contained from 3,000 to 3,500 up to 18,000 functional CDR3 beta clonotypes. TCRdb re-called the 5' RACE reads and shows each CDR3 protein once, DNA omitted. Clone size and V and J calls follow TCRdb, not the original study. The sample has roughly 3,700 distinct CDR3 sequences; the top ten hold 20%. This clonotype is identified as medium-sized from frequency. What it recognizes is unknown. The length of the CDR3 is 15 residues. Germline CDR1 reads SNHLY; CDR2 reads FYNNEI. The sequenced sample consisted of CD8+ T cells from PBMCs. This TCR came from a human donor in good health. This chain joins TRBV2 and TRBJ1-6. CDR3 sequence reads: CASSEWVSHNSPLHF.